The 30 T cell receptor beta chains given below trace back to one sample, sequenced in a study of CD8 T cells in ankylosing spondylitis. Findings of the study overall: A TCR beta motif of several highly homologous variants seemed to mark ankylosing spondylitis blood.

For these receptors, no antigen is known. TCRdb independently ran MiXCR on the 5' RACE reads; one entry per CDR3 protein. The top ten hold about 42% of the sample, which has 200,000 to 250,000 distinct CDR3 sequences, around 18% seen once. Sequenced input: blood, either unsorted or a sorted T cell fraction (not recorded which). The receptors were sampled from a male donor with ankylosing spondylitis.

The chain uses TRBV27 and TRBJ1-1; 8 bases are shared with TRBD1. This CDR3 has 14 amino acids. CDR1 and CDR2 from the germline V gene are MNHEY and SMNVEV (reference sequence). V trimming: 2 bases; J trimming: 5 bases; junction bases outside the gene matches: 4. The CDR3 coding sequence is TGTGCCAGCAGTTTAGACAGGGGATTTACTGAAGCTTTCTTT. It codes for CASSLDRGFTEAFF.

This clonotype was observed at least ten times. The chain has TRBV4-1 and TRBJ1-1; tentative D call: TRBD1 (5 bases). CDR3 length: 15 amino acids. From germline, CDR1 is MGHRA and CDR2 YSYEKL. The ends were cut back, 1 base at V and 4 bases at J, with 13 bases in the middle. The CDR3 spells CASSQVLGVFTEAFF. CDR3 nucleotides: TGCGCCAGCAGCCAAGTCCTGGGGGTATTCACTGAAGCTTTCTTT.

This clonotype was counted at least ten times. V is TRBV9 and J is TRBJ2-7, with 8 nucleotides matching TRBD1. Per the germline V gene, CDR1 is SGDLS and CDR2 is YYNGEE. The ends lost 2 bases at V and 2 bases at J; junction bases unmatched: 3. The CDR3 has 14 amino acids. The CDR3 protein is CASSVGTGAYEQYF. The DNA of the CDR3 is TGTGCCAGCAGCGTTGGGACAGGAGCCTACGAGCAGTACTTC.

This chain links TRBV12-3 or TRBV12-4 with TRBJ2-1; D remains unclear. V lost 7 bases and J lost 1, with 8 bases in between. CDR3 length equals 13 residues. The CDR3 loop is CASTRWSYNEQFF. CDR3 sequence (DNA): TGTGCCAGCACCAGGTGGTCCTACAATGAGCAGTTCTTC.

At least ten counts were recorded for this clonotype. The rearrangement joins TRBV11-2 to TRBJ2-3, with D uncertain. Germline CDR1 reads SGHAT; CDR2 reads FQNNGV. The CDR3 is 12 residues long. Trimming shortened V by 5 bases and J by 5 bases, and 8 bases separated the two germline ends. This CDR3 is CASSKGGDTQYF. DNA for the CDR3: TGTGCCAGCAGCAAAGGTGGAGATACGCAGTATTTT.

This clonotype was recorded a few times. The CDR3 reads CASSNTGVQETQYF. The CDR3 DNA reads as TGTGCCAGCAGCAACACAGGCGTTCAAGAGACCCAGTACTTC. This rearrangement joins TRBV7-9 to TRBJ2-5, with D perhaps matching TRBD1 (5 bases). Germline CDR1 reads SEHNR; CDR2 reads FQNEAQ (reference sequence). V lost 5 bases to trimming and J lost 2 bases, with 12 bases between them. The CDR3 runs 14 residues.

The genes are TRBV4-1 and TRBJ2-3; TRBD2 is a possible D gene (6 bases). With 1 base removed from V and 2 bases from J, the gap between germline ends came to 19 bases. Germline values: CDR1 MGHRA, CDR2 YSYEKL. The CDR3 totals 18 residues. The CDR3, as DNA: TGCGCCAGCAGCCAAGGTCATAGCGGCCGAGGACCCACAGATACGCAGTATTTT. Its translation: CASSQGHSGRGPTDTQYF.

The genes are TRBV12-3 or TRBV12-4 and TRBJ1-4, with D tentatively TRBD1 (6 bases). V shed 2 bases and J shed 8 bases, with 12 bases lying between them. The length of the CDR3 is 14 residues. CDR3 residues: CASSLQGIEEKLFF. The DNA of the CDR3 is TGTGCCAGCAGTTTACAGGGGATAGAGGAAAAACTGTTTTTT.

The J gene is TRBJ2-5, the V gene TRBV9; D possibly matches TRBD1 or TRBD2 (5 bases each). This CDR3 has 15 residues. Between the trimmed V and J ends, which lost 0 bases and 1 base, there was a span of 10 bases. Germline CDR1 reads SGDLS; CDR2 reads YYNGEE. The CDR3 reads CASSVGLGVQETQYF. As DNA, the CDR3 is TGTGCCAGCAGCGTAGGCCTGGGGGTCCAAGAGACCCAGTACTTC.

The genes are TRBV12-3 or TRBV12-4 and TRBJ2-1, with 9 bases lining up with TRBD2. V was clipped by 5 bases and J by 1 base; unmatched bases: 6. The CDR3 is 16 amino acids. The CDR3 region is CASSAGTSMSYNEQFF. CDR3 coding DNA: TGTGCCAGCAGTGCTGGGACTAGCATGTCCTACAATGAGCAGTTCTTC.

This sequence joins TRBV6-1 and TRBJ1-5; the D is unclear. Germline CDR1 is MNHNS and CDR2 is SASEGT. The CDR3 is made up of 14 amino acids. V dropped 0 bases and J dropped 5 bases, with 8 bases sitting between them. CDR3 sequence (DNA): TGTGCCAGCAGTGAAGCGGAGCTCGATCAGCCCCAGCATTTT. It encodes CASSEAELDQPQHF.

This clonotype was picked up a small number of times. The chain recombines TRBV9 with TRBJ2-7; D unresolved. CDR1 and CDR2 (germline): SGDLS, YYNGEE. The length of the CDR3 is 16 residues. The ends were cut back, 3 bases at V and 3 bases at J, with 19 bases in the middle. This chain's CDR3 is CASSANAASVVYEQYF. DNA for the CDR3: TGTGCCAGCAGCGCGAACGCGGCTTCGGTGGTCTACGAGCAGTACTTC. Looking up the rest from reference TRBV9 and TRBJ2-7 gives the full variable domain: DSGVTQTPKHLITATGQRVTLRCSPRSGDLSVYWYQQSLDQGLQFLIQYYNGEERAKGNILERFSAQQFPDLHSELNLSSLELGDSALYFCASSANAASVVYEQYFGPGTRLTVT.

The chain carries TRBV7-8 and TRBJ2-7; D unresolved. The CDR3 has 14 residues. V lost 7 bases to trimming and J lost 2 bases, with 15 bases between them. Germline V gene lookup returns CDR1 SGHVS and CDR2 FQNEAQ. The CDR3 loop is CASTPFDCTYEQYF. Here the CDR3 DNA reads TGTGCCAGCACCCCTTTCGACTGTACCTACGAGCAGTACTTC.

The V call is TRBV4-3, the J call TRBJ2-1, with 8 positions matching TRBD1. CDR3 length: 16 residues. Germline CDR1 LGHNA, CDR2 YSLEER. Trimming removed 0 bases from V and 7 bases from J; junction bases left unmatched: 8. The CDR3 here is CASSQDSVTGGNEQFF. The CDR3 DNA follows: TGCGCCAGCAGCCAAGATTCGGTTACAGGGGGGAATGAGCAGTTCTTC.

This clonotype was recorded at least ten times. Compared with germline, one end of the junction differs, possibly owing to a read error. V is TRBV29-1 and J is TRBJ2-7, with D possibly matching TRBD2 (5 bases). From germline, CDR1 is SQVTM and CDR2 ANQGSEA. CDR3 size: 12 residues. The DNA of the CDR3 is TGCAGTGTTGTGGAGGAAACAGAAGAGCAGTACTTC. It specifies CSVVEETEEQYF.

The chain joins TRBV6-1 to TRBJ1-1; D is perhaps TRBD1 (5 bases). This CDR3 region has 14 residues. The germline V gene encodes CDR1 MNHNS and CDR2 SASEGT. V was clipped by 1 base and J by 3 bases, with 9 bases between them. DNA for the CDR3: TGTGCCAGCAGTGAAGGGGGCTCCCACACTGAAGCTTTCTTT. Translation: CASSEGGSHTEAFF.

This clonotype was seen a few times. The CDR3 protein is CASIGGMRTGELFF. CDR3 DNA: TGTGCCAGCATCGGCGGGATGCGGACCGGGGAGCTGTTTTTT. This chain links TRBV28 with TRBJ2-2, with a weak D call TRBD2 (6 bases). Looked up from germline, CDR1 is MDHEN and CDR2 is SYDVKM. This CDR3 contains 14 residues. V was pared by 7 bases and J by 5 bases, with 14 bases between. Variable domain in full (rest from reference TRBV28 and TRBJ2-2): DVKVTQSSRYLVKRTGEKVFLECVQDMDHENMFWYRQDPGLGLRLIYFSYDVKMKEKGDIPEGYSVSREKKERFSLILESASTNQTSMYLCASIGGMRTGELFFGEGSRLTVL.

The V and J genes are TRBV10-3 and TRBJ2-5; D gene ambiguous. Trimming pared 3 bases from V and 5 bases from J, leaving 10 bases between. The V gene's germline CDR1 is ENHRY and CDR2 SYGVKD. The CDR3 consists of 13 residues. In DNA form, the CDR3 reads TGTGCCATCAGTGATGTGAGAGAGGAGACCCAGTACTTC. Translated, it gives CAISDVREETQYF.

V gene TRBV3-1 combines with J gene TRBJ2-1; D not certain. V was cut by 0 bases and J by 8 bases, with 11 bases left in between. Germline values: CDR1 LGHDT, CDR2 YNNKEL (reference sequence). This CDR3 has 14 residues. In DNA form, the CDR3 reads TGTGCCAGCAGCCAAGATCTAGAAGTCGATGAGCAGTTCTTC. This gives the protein CASSQDLEVDEQFF.

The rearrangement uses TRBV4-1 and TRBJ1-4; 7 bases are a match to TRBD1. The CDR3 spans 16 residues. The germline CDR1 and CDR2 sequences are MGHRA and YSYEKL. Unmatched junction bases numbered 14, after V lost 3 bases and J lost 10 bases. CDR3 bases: TGCGCCAGCAGCCACCCGAGGAGTCAGGGGGAGGGAAAACTGTTTTTT. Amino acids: CASSHPRSQGEGKLFF.

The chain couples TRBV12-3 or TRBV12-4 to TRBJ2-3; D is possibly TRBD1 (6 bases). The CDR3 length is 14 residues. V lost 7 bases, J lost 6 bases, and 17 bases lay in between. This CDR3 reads CASTEDRYGDTQYF. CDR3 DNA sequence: TGTGCCAGCACCGAAGACAGGTACGGCGATACGCAGTATTTT.

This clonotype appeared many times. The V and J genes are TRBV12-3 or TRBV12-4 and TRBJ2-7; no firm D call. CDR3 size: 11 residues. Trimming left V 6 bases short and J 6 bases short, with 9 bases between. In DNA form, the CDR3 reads TGTGCCAGCAGCCCTGGCACCGAGCAGTACTTC. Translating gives CASSPGTEQYF.

This CDR3 is CASSRDDQPQHF. CDR3 in DNA: TGTGCCAGCAGCCGGGACGATCAGCCCCAGCATTTT. The V call is TRBV7-9, the J call TRBJ1-5; TRBD1 might be the D (5 bases). This CDR3 is built from 12 residues. Germline values: CDR1 SEHNR, CDR2 FQNEAQ (reference sequence). The ends were cut back, 5 bases at V and 5 bases at J, with 7 bases in the middle.

CDR3 sequence (DNA): TGCGCCAGCAGCCAAGGGGGTGAACAGGGAGGTTACGAGCAGTACTTC. It yields the protein CASSQGGEQGGYEQYF. This chain links TRBV4-1 with TRBJ2-7; perhaps D is TRBD1 or TRBD2 (6 bases each). Trimming took off 1 base at V and 4 bases at J, with 17 bases between the two ends. Looked up from germline, CDR1 is MGHRA and CDR2 is YSYEKL. The CDR3 is made up of 16 amino acids.

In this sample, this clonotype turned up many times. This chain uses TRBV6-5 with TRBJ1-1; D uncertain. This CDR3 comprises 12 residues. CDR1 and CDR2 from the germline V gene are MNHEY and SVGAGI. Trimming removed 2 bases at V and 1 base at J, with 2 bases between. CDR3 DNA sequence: TGTGCCAGCAGTTACCAGAACACTGAAGCTTTCTTT. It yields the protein CASSYQNTEAFF.

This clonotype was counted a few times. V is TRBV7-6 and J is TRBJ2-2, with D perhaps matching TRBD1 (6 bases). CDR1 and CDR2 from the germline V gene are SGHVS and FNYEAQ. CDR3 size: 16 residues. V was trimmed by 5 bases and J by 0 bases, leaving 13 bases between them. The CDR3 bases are TGTGCCAGCAGCCTTTGGACAGCCCCGAACACCGGGGAGCTGTTTTTT. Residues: CASSLWTAPNTGELFF.

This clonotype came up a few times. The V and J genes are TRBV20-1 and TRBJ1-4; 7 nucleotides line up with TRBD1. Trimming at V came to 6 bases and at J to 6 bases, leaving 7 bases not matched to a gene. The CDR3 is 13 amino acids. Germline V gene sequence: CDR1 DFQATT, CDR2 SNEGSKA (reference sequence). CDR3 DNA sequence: TGCAGTGCCTTGACAGGGTGGGATGAAAAACTGTTTTTT. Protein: CSALTGWDEKLFF.

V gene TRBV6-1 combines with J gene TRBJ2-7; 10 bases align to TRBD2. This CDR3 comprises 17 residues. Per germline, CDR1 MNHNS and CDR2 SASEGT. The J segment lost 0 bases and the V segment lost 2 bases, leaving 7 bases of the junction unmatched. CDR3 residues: CASSEPPLAGGSYEQYF. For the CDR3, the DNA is TGTGCCAGCAGTGAACCCCCCTTAGCGGGGGGCTCCTACGAGCAGTACTTC.

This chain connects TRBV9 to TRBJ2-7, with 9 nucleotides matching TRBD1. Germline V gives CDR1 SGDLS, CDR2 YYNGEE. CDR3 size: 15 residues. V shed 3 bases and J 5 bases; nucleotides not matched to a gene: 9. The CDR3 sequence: CASSETGTGTDEQYF. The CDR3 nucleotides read TGTGCCAGCAGCGAAACCGGGACAGGGACCGACGAGCAGTACTTC.

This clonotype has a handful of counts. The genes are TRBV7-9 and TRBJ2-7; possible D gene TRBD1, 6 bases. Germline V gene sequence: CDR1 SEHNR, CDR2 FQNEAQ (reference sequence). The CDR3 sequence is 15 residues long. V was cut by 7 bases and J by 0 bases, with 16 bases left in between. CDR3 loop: CASTPIRDTSYEQYF. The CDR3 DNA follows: TGTGCCAGCACCCCGATCCGGGACACCTCCTACGAGCAGTACTTC.